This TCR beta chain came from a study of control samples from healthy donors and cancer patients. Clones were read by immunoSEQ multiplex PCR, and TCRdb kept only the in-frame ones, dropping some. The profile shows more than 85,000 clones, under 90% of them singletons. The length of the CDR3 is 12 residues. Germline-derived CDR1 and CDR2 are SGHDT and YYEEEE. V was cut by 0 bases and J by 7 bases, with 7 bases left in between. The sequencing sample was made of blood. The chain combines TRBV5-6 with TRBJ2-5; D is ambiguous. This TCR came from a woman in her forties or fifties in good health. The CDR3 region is CASSLGDVTQYF. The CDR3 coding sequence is TGTGCCAGCAGCTTGGGGGATGTGACCCAGTACTTC.